This T cell receptor (beta chain) was profiled in a study of cytomegalovirus exposure and HLA in healthy donors. Regarding the study as a whole: Researchers reported in a later analysis that a missense DCLRE1C variant was tied to TCR beta V- and J-gene trimming. When presence/absence was analysed, sequencing depth was taken to be roughly uniform across donors. Accounts indicate the classifier identified cytomegalovirus status with strong specificity and sensitivity.

In the PCR, 60 Vbeta and 13 Jbeta primers were used. Measured with immunoSEQ multiplex PCR; TCRdb has only the in-frame clones, and not every one. The profile shows under 150,000 clones, 80% to 85% of them singletons. The donors, nominally healthy at sampling, likely had unrecorded immune exposures. The V gene end was trimmed by 4 bases and the J gene end by 1 base; junction bases not matched to a gene: 1. There are 13 residues in the CDR3. From germline, CDR1 is SGHAT and CDR2 FQNNGV. With respect to this clone: Antigen specificity is unknown.

This TCR was sampled from a woman under 40 in good health and CMV-seronegative. This chain links TRBV11-2 with TRBJ2-7, with TRBD1 matching 7 bases. Sequencing was performed on PBMCs. CDR3 in amino acids: CASSWGQSYEQYF. CDR3 sequence (DNA): TGTGCCAGCAGCTGGGGACAGTCCTACGAGCAGTACTTC.